These 13 T cell receptor beta chains share one sample of origin, sequenced in a study of blood T cell repertoires in COVID-19. Libraries were prepared by immunoSEQ multiplex PCR; TCRdb keeps only in-frame clonotypes and omits some of them. The repertoire holds approximately 290,000 clones, 90% seen once, with 1% to 1.3% in the top ten. Material: PBMCs or T cells enriched from blood (not recorded which). The receptors were sampled from a woman aged 30 to 39 who had recovered from COVID-19.

The V gene is TRBV19, the J gene TRBJ1-1, with D perhaps TRBD1 (6 bases). CDR1 LNHDA and CDR2 SQIVND come from the germline V gene (reference sequence). Trimming stripped 7 bases from V and 0 bases from J, with 18 bases between. CDR3 length: 16 residues. This CDR3 reads CASTPLRTAMNTEAFF. CDR3 bases: TGTGCCAGTACCCCACTAAGGACAGCCATGAACACTGAAGCTTTCTTT.

The chain links TRBV28 to TRBJ1-2; TRBD1 agrees at 9 bases. There are 20 residues in the CDR3. V was clipped by 6 bases and J by 6 bases; unmatched bases: 26. Per germline, CDR1 MDHEN and CDR2 SYDVKM. CDR3 loop: CASSLGSLGGPGQGSDGYTF. CDR3 DNA sequence: TGTGCCAGCAGCCTCGGGTCCTTAGGGGGACCGGGACAGGGATCGGATGGCTACACCTTC.

V and J are TRBV3-1 (or the pseudogene TRBV3-2) and TRBJ1-5; D is possibly TRBD1 (5 bases). The germline CDR1 and CDR2 sequences are LGHDT and YNNKEL (reference sequence). This CDR3 has 16 amino acids. The V end lost 4 bases, the J end lost 4 bases, and 17 bases lay between the germline ends. CDR3 DNA: TGTGCCAGCAGCCCGGGAGGGGTCCGCCTTAATCAGCCCCAGCATTTT. This gives the protein CASSPGGVRLNQPQHF.

The chain combines TRBV6-2 or TRBV6-3 with TRBJ1-1; 9 nucleotides line up with TRBD1. V trimming: 5 bases; J trimming: 1 base; junction bases outside the gene matches: 5. This CDR3 region has 15 residues. Germline CDR1 is MNHEY and CDR2 is SVGEGT. CDR3 protein: CASSQYRGQNTEAFF. In DNA, the CDR3 is TGTGCCAGCAGTCAGTACAGGGGGCAGAACACTGAAGCTTTCTTT.

This clone is a singleton in its sample. V usage is TRBV27 and J usage is TRBJ1-5; D may be TRBD1 (6 bases). The germline CDR1 and CDR2 sequences are MNHEY and SMNVEV (reference sequence). This CDR3 comprises 15 residues. Trimming stripped 8 bases from V and 0 bases from J, with 14 bases between. CDR3 loop: CASANRQASNQPQHF. The CDR3 DNA follows: TGTGCCAGCGCTAACCGACAGGCTAGCAATCAGCCCCAGCATTTT.

The chain links TRBV2 to TRBJ1-2, with D perhaps matching TRBD1 (5 bases). Trimming cost V 3 bases and J 4 bases, with 9 bases left between them. Germline CDR1 reads SNHLY; CDR2 reads FYNNEI. The CDR3 extends over 13 amino acids. CDR3 coding DNA: TGTGCCAGCAGTGACCCCGACAGCTATGGCTACACCTTC. Amino acids: CASSDPDSYGYTF. Based on the CDR3 plus reference TRBV2 and TRBJ1-2, the full variable domain is EPEVTQTPSHQVTQMGQEVILRCVPISNHLYFYWYRQILGQKVEFLVSFYNNEISEKSEIFDDQFSVERPDGSNFTLKIRSTKLEDSAMYFCASSDPDSYGYTFGSGTRLTVV.

In its sample, this clone was seen a few times. The chain couples TRBV28 to TRBJ1-5, with D possibly matching TRBD1 (6 bases). V lost 7 bases and J lost 1, with 20 bases in between. The CDR3 loop spans 17 amino acids. The germline gives CDR1 MDHEN, CDR2 SYDVKM. CDR3 region: CASILRGAQGSNQPQHF. The CDR3 bases are TGTGCCAGCATCCTCCGGGGGGCGCAGGGCAGCAATCAGCCCCAGCATTTT.

The chain is built from TRBV7-2 and TRBJ2-7; the match to TRBD2 covers 11 bases. CDR1 and CDR2 from the germline V gene are SGHTA and FQGNSA. CDR3 length: 14 amino acids. V dropped 4 bases and J dropped 3; count of bases not matched to a gene: 2. DNA of the CDR3: TGTGCCAGCAGCTCTGGACTAGCGGGCTACGAGCAGTACTTC. Translated: CASSSGLAGYEQYF.

This chain connects TRBV15 to TRBJ2-5, with TRBD2 as a possible D gene (6 bases). The germline V gene encodes CDR1 LNHNV and CDR2 YYDKDF (reference sequence). The CDR3 covers 15 residues. Trimming cost V 0 bases and J 5 bases, with 13 bases left between them. DNA for the CDR3: TGTGCCACCAGCAGAGATAGTAGGGAGGTGGAGACCCAGTACTTC. It translates to CATSRDSREVETQYF.

The CDR3 DNA is TGTGCCATCCCGGTACCCCAGGGCTATGGCTACACCTTC. Translated, it gives CAIPVPQGYGYTF. The chain couples TRBV28 to TRBJ1-2, with D perhaps TRBD1 (5 bases). The CDR3 is made up of 13 amino acids. Germline CDR1 is MDHEN and CDR2 is SYDVKM. With 10 bases removed from V and 4 bases from J, the gap between germline ends came to 16 bases.

This chain links TRBV29-1 with TRBJ2-7; D might be TRBD2 (5 bases). Looked up from germline, CDR1 is SQVTM and CDR2 is ANQGSEA. This CDR3 is built from 12 residues. The V end was cut by 3 bases, the J end by 2 bases, with 8 bases between. The CDR3 spells CSVDDGTYEQYF. CDR3 DNA sequence: TGCAGCGTTGATGACGGGACCTACGAGCAGTACTTC.

For the CDR3, the DNA is TGTGCCAGCAGTTTACCCCCACGATCAAGCGGAGGGAGCACAGATACGCAGTATTTT. Translating gives CASSLPPRSSGGSTDTQYF. The chain carries TRBV28 and TRBJ2-3; tentatively, D is TRBD2 (6 bases). With 2 bases removed from V and 0 bases from J, the gap between germline ends came to 21 bases. Per the germline V gene, CDR1 is MDHEN and CDR2 is SYDVKM. The CDR3 has 19 residues.

This clone was seen just once. V and J are TRBV3-1 (or the pseudogene TRBV3-2) and TRBJ1-4; 9 bases agree with TRBD1. The V and J ends lost 1 base and 4 bases, in that order; junction bases with no gene match: 16. CDR1 and CDR2 from the germline V gene are LGHDT and YNNKEL (reference sequence). The CDR3 is made up of 20 amino acids. CDR3 DNA sequence: TGTGCCAGCAGCCAAGTGTCAGTCCCGGGACAGGGTATCAATAATGAAAAACTGTTTTTT. Translated, it gives CASSQVSVPGQGINNEKLFF.